This is a list of T cell receptor beta chains from one sample in a study of technical replicates of blood from a few donors. The table came from immunoSEQ multiplex PCR; TCRdb's copy has only in-frame clones and leaves some out. The sample lists 90,000 to 100,000 clones, approximately 95% occurring once. Input material: T cells isolated from PBMCs. The receptors were sampled from a human donor in good health. CDR3s include the opening cysteine and the closing phenylalanine or tryptophan. The D gene is left open where the match is weak. Clone size is not always given. Where it is, it says once, few, many or a class for expanded clones.

TRBJ1-1	NA	NA	TRBV6-1	TGTGTCAGCAGCGACCAAGGCAGGGGCGGTACTGAAGCTTTCTTT	CVSSDQGRGGTEAFF
TRBJ2-7	NA	TRBD1	TRBV5-5	TGTGCCAGCAGCCCTCTGGGACAGACCTACGAGCAGTACTTC	CASSPLGQTYEQYF
TRBJ2-2	NA	NA	TRBV2	TGTGCCAGCAACAGCCGAATAGTCACCGGGGAGCTGTTTTTT	CASNSRIVTGELFF
TRBJ2-7	NA	TRBD2	TRBV10-2	TGCGCCAGCAGCGGTGGACTAGCGGGAGAATACGAGCAGTACTTC	CASSGGLAGEYEQYF
TRBJ1-2	NA	NA	TRBV10-1	TGCGCCAGCAGTGAGTTTCGGGAAGGGTACAATGGCTACACCTTC	CASSEFREGYNGYTF
TRBJ2-7	NA	NA	TRBV13	TGTGCCAGCAGCTTAGAGCACGAGCAGTACTTC	CASSLEHEQYF
TRBJ1-4	NA	NA	TRBV30	TGTGCCTGGGTCCAGTCTAATGAAAAACTGTTTTTT	CAWVQSNEKLFF
TRBJ2-3	NA	TRBD2	TRBV30	TGTGCCTGGAAACTTGACTGGCGGGGGGGCACAGATACGCAGTATTTT	CAWKLDWRGGTDTQYF
TRBJ1-6	once	NA	TRBV7-9	TGTGCCAGCAGCTTACCACAGGGTATGGATTCACCCCTCCACTTT	CASSLPQGMDSPLHF
TRBJ2-1	NA	TRBD2	TRBV28	TGTGCCAGCAGCCCCCCCACAGGGACTAGCGGGAACAATGAGCAGTTCTTC	CASSPPTGTSGNNEQFF
TRBJ2-7	NA	NA	TRBV18	TGTGCCAGCTCCCCCGGGACAATCTACGAGCAGTACTTC	CASSPGTIYEQYF
TRBJ2-3	NA	NA	TRBV4-1	TGCGCCAGCAGCCCCGGACGGGGGAACACAGATACGCAGTATTTT	CASSPGRGNTDTQYF
TRBJ1-1	NA	TRBD1	TRBV10-1	TGCGCCAGCACCAGACAGGGGGGCACTGAAGCTTTCTTT	CASTRQGGTEAFF
TRBJ2-1	NA	TRBD1	TRBV19	TGTGCCAGTAGTATAGTCAACAGGGGATTCTCTCTCTACAATGAGCAGTTCTTC	CASSIVNRGFSLYNEQFF
TRBJ2-1	NA	NA	TRBV7-9	TGTGCCAGCAGCTTAGGGAGGAAAACCTACAATGAGCAGTTCTTC	CASSLGRKTYNEQFF
TRBJ2-1	NA	NA	TRBV10-3	TGTGCCATCAGCGTCTACAATGAGCAGTTCTTC	CAISVYNEQFF
TRBJ1-5	NA	NA	TRBV6-1	TGTGCCAGCATTGGGACACCTAGCAATCAGCCCCAGCATTTT	CASIGTPSNQPQHF
TRBJ1-2	NA	NA	TRBV2	TGTGCCAGCAGTGCAATCGACAGTAACTATGGCTACACCTTC	CASSAIDSNYGYTF
TRBJ2-3	NA	NA	TRBV5-1	TGCGCCAGCAGCCCCTTCGAGGTTACCACAGATACGCAGTATTTT	CASSPFEVTTDTQYF
TRBJ2-7	NA	TRBD1	TRBV4-1	TGCGCCGGATTGCAAAGCCGCTGGACAGGCCGAATGGCCTACGAGCAGTACTTC	CAGLQSRWTGRMAYEQYF
TRBJ2-5	NA	TRBD1	TRBV20-1	TGCAGTGCGCGACAGGGAGAGACCCAGTACTTC	CSARQGETQYF
TRBJ1-2	NA	NA	TRBV19	TGTGCCAGTTACCCTTGGCTGAACTATGGCTACACCTTC	CASYPWLNYGYTF
TRBJ2-5	NA	TRBD1	TRBV29-1	TGCAGCGTTGGGACAGGGGCGTACCAAGAGACCCAGTACTTC	CSVGTGAYQETQYF
TRBJ1-1	NA	TRBD1	TRBV5-1	TGCGCCAGCAGCAGCCGACAGGGGGCGACCACTGAAGCTTTCTTT	CASSSRQGATTEAFF
TRBJ2-7	NA	TRBD2	TRBV5-4	TGTGCCAGCAGCCTGGGGACTAGTGCCCACGAGCAGTACTTC	CASSLGTSAHEQYF
TRBJ2-3	once	NA	TRBV18	TGTGCCAGCTCACCACCGGAGAGGGGCACAGATACGCAGTATTTT	CASSPPERGTDTQYF
TRBJ2-7	NA	TRBD2	TRBV6-1	TGTGCCAGCAGTGAATGGTTAACTAGCGGGAGGGCCCCCTACGAGCAGTACTTC	CASSEWLTSGRAPYEQYF
TRBJ2-3	once	TRBD1	TRBV27	TGTGCCAGCAGGAGGGGGCGGCGGGGCACAGATACGCAGTATTTT	CASRRGRRGTDTQYF
TRBJ1-1	few	NA	TRBV6-5	TGTGCCAGCCTAAGGAACACTGAAGCTTTCTTT	CASLRNTEAFF
TRBJ2-7	NA	TRBD1	TRBV6-6	TGTGCCAGCAGGCCTGCCCTGGGACAGGGGGGTGACGAGCAGTACTTC	CASRPALGQGGDEQYF
TRBJ2-3	NA	TRBD2	TRBV5-1	TGCGCCAGCAGCTTGGCTAGCGGGGTAGACACAGATACGCAGTATTTT	CASSLASGVDTDTQYF
TRBJ1-1	NA	NA	TRBV19	TGTGCCAGTAGTATATCTCAGGAGACAGGAAGGGGTGAAGCTTTCTTT	CASSISQETGRGEAFF
TRBJ1-5	NA	TRBD1	TRBV5-6	TGTGCCAGCAGCCTCGGGACAGGGCGCAATCAGCCCCAGCATTTT	CASSLGTGRNQPQHF
TRBJ1-1	NA	NA	TRBV7-9	TGTGCCAGCAGCTCACCGGGACATAGGAACACTGAAGCTTTCTTT	CASSSPGHRNTEAFF
TRBJ1-2	NA	NA	TRBV28	TGTGCCAGCAGAGAAGGGGGAATATATGGCTACACCTTC	CASREGGIYGYTF
TRBJ2-5	NA	NA	TRBV6-1	TGTGCCAGTCTGGGGGACACCAGGCAAGAGGCCCAGTACTTC	CASLGDTRQEAQYF
TRBJ1-1	NA	NA	TRBV7-9	TGTGCCAGCAGCTTAAGTGGCAGTCCGATGAACACTGAAGCTTTCTTT	CASSLSGSPMNTEAFF
TRBJ1-4	NA	NA	TRBV28	TGTGCCAGCAGTTTCACAGGGTTTGAGGAAAAACTGTTTTTT	CASSFTGFEEKLFF
TRBJ1-4	NA	TRBD1	TRBV10-1	TGCGCCAGCAGTGAGGCTACAGGGACAGGCGAAAAACTGTTTTTT	CASSEATGTGEKLFF